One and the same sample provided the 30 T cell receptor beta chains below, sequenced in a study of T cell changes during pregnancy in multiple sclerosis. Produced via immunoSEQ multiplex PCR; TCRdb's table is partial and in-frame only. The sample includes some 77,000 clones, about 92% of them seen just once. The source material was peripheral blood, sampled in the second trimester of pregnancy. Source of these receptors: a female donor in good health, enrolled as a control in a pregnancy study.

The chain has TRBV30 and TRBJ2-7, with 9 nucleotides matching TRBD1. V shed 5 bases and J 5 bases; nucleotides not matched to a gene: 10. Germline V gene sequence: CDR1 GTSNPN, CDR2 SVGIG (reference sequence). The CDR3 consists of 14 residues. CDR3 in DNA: TGTGCCTGGGACTCCGGGACAGGGCCTAACGAGCAGTACTTC. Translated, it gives CAWDSGTGPNEQYF.

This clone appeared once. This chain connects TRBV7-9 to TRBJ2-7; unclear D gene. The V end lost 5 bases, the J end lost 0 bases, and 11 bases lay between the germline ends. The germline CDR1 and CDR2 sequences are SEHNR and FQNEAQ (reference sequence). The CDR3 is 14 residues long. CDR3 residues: CASSEGWSSYEQYF. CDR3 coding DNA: TGTGCCAGCAGCGAAGGTTGGAGCTCCTACGAGCAGTACTTC.

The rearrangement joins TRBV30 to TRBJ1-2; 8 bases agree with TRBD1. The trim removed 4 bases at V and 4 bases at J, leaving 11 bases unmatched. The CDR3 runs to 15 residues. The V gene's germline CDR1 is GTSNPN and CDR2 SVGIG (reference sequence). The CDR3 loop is CAWNFQDRAGYGYTF. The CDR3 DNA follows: TGTGCCTGGAATTTTCAGGACAGGGCGGGCTATGGCTACACCTTC.

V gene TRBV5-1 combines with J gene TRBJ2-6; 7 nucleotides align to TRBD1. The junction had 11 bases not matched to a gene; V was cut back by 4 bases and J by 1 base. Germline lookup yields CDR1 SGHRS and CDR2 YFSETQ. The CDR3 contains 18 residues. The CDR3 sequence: CASSLMTGPNSGANVLTF. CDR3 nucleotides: TGCGCCAGCAGCCTCATGACAGGGCCGAATTCTGGGGCCAACGTCCTGACTTTC.

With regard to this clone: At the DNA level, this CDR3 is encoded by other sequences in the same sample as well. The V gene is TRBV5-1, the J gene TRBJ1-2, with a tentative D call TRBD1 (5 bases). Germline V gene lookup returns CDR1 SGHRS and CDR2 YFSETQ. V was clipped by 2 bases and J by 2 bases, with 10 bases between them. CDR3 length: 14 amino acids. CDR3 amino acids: CASSFQGENYGYTF. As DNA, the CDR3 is TGCGCCAGCAGCTTTCAGGGTGAGAACTATGGCTACACCTTC.

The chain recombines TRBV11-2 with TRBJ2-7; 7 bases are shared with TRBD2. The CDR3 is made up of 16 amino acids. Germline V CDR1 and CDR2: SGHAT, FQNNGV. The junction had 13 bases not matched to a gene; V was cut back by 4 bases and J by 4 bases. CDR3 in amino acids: CASSSYRGRALYEQYF. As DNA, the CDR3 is TGTGCCAGCAGCTCCTATAGAGGGAGGGCCCTATACGAGCAGTACTTC.

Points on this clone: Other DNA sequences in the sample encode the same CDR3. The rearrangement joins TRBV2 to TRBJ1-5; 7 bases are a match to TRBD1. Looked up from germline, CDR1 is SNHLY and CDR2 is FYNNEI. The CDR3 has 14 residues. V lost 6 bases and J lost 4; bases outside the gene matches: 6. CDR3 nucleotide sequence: TGTGCCAGCAGAAAAGGGACAGTAAATCAGCCCCAGCATTTT. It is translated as CASRKGTVNQPQHF.

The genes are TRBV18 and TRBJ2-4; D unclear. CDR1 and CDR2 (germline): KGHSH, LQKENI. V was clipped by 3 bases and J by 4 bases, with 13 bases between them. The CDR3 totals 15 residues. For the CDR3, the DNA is TGTGCCAGCTCACCCGACACGACCCCTAAAAACATTCAGTACTTC. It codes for CASSPDTTPKNIQYF. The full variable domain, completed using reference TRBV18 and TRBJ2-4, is NAGVMQNPRHLVRRRGQEARLRCSPMKGHSHVYWYRQLPEEGLKFMVYLQKENIIDESGMPKERFSAEFPKEGPSILRIQQVVRGDSAAYFCASSPDTTPKNIQYFGAGTRLSVL.

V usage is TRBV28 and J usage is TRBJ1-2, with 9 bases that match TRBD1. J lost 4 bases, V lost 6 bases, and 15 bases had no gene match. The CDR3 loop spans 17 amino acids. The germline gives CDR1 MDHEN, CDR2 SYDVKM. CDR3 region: CASSLSKAQGAVYGYTF. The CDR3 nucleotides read TGTGCCAGCAGCCTCTCCAAGGCACAGGGGGCTGTCTATGGCTACACCTTC.

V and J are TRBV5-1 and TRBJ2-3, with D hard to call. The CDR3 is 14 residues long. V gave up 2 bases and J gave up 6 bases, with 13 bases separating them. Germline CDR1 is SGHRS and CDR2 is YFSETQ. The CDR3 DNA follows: TGCGCCAGCAGCTTCGCGACTCGCGACGATACGCAGTATTTT. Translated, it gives CASSFATRDDTQYF.

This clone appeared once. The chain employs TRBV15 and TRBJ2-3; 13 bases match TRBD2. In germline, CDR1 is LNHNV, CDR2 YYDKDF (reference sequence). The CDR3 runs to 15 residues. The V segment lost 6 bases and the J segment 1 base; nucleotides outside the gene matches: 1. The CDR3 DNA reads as TGTGCCACCAGTGGACTAGCGGGGGGCACAGATACGCAGTATTTT. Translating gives CATSGLAGGTDTQYF. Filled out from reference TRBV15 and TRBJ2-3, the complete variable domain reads DAMVIQNPRYQVTQFGKPVTLSCSQTLNHNVMYWYQQKSSQAPKLLFHYYDKDFNNEADTPDNFQSRRPNTSFCFLDIRSPGLGDTAMYLCATSGLAGGTDTQYFGPGTRLTVL.

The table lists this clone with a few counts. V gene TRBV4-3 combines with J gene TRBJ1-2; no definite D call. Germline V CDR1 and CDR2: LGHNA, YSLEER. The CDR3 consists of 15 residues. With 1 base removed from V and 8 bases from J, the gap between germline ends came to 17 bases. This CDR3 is CASSQAWTAGEGYTF. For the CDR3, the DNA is TGCGCCAGCAGCCAAGCCTGGACGGCGGGCGAGGGCTACACCTTC.

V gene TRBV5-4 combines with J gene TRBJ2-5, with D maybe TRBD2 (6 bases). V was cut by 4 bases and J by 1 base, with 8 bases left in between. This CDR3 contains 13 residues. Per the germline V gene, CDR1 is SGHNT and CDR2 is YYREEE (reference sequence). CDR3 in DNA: TGTGCCAGCAGCGGACTACCCCAAGAGACCCAGTACTTC. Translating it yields CASSGLPQETQYF.

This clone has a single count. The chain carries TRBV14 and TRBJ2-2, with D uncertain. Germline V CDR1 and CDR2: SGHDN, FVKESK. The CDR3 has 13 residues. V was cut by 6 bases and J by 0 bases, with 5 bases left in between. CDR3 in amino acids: CASRGTNTGELFF. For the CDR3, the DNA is TGTGCCAGCAGGGGCACGAACACCGGGGAGCTGTTTTTT.

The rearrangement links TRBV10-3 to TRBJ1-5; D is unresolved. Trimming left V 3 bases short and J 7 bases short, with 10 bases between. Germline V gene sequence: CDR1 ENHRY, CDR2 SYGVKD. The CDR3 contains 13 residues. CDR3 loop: CAISEKTGQPQHF. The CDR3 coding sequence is TGTGCCATCAGTGAAAAAACGGGACAGCCCCAGCATTTT.

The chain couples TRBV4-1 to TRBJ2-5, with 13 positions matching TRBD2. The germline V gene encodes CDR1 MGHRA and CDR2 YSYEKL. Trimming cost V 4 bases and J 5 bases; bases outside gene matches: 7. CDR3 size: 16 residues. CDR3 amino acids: CASSPRTSGGRETQYF. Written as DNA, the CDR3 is TGCGCCAGCAGCCCTCGGACTAGCGGGGGTCGGGAGACCCAGTACTTC.

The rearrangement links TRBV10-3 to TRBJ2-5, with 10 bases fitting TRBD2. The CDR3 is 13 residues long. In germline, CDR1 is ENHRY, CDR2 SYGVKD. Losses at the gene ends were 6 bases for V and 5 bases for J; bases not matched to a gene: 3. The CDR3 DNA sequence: TGTGCCATCAGCCAAGCGGGGGGGGAGACCCAGTACTTC. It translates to CAISQAGGETQYF.

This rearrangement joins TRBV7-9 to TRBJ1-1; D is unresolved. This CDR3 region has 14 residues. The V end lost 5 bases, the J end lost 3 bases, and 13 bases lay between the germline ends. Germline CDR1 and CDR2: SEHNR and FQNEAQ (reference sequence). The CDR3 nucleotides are TGTGCCAGCAGCCGGGGTAGGGCTGACACTGAAGCTTTCTTT. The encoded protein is CASSRGRADTEAFF.

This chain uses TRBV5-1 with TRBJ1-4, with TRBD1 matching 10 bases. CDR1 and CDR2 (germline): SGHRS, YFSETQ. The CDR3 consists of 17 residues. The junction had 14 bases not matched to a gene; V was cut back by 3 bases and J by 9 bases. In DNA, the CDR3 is TGCGCCAGCAGCTCGGGGCTGACAGGGGGCAGGAATCAAAAACTGTTTTTT. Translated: CASSSGLTGGRNQKLFF.

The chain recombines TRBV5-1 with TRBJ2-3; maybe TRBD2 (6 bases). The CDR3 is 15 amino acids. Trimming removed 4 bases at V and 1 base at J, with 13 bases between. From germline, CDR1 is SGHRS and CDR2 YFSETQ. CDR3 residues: CASSPQGGGTDTQYF. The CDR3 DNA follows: TGCGCCAGCAGCCCGCAGGGCGGGGGCACAGATACGCAGTATTTT.

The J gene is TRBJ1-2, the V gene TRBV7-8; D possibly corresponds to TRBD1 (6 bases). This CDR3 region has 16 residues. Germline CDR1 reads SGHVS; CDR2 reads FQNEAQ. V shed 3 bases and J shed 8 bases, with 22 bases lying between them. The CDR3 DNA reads TGTGCCAGCAGCTTGGGGGCTGGTCAGGGGAAACGAGGCTACACCTTC. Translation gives CASSLGAGQGKRGYTF.

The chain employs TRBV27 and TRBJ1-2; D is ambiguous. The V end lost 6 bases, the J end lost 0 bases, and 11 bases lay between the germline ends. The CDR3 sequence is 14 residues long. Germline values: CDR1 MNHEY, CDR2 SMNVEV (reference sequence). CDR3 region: CASRRTGTNYGYTF. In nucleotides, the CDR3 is TGTGCCAGCAGACGGACTGGAACTAACTATGGCTACACCTTC.

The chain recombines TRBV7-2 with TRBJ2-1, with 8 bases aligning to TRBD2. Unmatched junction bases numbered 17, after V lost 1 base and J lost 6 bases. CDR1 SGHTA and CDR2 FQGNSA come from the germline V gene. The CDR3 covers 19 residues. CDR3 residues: CASSLVLRGTGGRSNEQFF. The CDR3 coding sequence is TGTGCCAGCAGCTTAGTCCTCCGAGGGACGGGGGGGCGTAGCAATGAGCAGTTCTTC.

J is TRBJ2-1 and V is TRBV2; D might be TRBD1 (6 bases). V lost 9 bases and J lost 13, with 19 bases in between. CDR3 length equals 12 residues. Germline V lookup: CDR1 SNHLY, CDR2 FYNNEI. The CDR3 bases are TGTGCCAGGCAGGCCCAACAGGGAAGACAGTTCTTC. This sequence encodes CARQAQQGRQFF.

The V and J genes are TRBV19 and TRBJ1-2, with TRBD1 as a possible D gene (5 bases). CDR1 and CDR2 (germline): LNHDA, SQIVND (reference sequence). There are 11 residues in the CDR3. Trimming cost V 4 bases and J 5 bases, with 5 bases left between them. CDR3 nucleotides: TGTGCCAGTAGTAGACAGTATGGCTACACCTTC. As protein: CASSRQYGYTF. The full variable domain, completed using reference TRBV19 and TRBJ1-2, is DGGITQSPKYLFRKEGQNVTLSCEQNLNHDAMYWYRQDPGQGLRLIYYSQIVNDFQKGDIAEGYSVSREKKESFPLTVTSAQKNPTAFYLCASSRQYGYTFGSGTRLTVV.

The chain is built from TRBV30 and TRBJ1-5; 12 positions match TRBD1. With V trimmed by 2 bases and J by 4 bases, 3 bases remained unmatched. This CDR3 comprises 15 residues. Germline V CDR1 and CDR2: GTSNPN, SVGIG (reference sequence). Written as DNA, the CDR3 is TGTGCCTGGAGTAGGGACAGGGGGCCTAATCAGCCCCAGCATTTT. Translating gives CAWSRDRGPNQPQHF.

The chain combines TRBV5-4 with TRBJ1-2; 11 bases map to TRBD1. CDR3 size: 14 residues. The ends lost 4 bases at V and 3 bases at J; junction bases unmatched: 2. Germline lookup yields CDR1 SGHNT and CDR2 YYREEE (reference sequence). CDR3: CASSGGQGDYGYTF. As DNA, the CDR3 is TGTGCCAGCAGCGGGGGACAGGGGGACTATGGCTACACCTTC.

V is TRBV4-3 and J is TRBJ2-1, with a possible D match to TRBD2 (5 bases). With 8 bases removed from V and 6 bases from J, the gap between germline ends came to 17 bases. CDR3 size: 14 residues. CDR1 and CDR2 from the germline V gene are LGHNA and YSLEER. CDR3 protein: CASADSRGGNEQFF. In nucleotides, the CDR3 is TGCGCCAGCGCAGACTCCCGGGGTGGCAATGAGCAGTTCTTC.

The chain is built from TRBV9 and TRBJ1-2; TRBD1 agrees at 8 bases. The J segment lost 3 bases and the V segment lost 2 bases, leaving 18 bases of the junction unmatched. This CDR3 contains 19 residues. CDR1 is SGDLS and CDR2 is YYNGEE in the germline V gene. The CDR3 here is CASSVRAGPGDRRHYGYTF. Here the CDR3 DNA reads TGTGCCAGCAGCGTTAGGGCTGGGCCAGGGGACAGGAGACACTATGGCTACACCTTC.

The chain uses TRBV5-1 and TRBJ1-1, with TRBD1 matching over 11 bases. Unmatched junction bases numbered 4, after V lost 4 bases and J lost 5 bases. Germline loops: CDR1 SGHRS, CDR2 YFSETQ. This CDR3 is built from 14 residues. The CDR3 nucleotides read TGCGCCAGCAGCCCCGGGACAGGGGGAACTGAAGCTTTCTTT. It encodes CASSPGTGGTEAFF.